This T cell receptor (beta chain) comes out of a study of Graves' ophthalmopathy and Graves' hyperthyroidism. Study-wide findings and caveats: Most expanded clonotypes from thyroid (those above 0.001 frequency) were also found in blood.

Ten or more counts support this clonotype. The target antigen is unknown. RNA served as the template for amplifying TCR beta CDR3 regions. HTBI primers were used in a first-round RT-PCR, which preceded a second-round multiplex PCR. Via MiXCR, TCRdb re-called the multiplex PCR reads, giving one row per CDR3 protein. The table includes over 450,000 distinct CDR3 sequences, 14% detected once. The CDR3 has 13 residues. CDR1 and CDR2 from the germline V gene are DFQATT and SNEGSKA (reference sequence). The trim removed 6 bases at V and 4 bases at J, leaving 4 bases unmatched. In donors with ophthalmopathy, activity was moderate-to-severe, with CAS ≥3, NOSPECS ≥4 and duration under 3 months. Certain patients were not enrolled. These were patients with other autoimmune diseases, uncontrolled infections, pregnancy or lactation.

Sequenced input: blood. This clonotype was obtained from a woman between 25 and 40 years old with Graves' ophthalmopathy. The chain joins TRBV20-1 to TRBJ2-5, with 11 bases identical to TRBD1. The CDR3 region has the DNA TGCAGTGCGAAGGGGACAGGGGGAGAGACCCAGTACTTC. It is translated as CSAKGTGGETQYF.